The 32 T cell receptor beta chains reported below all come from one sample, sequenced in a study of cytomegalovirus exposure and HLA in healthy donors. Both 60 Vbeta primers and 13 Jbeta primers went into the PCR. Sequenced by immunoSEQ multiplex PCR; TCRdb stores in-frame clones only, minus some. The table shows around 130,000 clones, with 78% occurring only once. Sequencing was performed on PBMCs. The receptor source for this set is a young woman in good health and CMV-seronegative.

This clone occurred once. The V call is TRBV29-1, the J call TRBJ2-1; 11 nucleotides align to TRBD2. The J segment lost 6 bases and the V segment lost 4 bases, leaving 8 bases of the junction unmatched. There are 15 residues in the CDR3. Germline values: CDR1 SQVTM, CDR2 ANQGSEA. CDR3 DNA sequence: TGCAGCGTTGCAAAACCGCTAGCGGGAGGCAATGAGCAGTTCTTC. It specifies CSVAKPLAGGNEQFF.

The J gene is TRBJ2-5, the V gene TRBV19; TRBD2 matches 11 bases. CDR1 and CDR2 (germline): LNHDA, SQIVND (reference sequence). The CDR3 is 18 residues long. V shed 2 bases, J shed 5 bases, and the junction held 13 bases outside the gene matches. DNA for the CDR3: TGTGCCAGTAGTATAAGCGGACTAGCGGGCCGGCGGGCTGAGACCCAGTACTTC. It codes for CASSISGLAGRRAETQYF.

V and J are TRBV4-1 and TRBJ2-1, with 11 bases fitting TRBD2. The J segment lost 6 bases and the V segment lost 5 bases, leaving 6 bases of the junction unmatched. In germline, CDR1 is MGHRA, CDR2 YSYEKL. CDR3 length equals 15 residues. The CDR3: CASSFGTSGFNEQFF. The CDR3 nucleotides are TGCGCCAGCAGCTTCGGGACTAGCGGATTCAATGAGCAGTTCTTC.

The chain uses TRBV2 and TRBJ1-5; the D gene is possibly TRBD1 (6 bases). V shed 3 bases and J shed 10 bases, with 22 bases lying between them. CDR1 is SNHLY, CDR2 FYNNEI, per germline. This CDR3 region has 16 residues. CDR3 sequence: CASSDPGGTKAAPQHF. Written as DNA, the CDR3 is TGTGCCAGCAGTGACCCGGGGGGGACAAAGGCGGCCCCCCAGCATTTT.

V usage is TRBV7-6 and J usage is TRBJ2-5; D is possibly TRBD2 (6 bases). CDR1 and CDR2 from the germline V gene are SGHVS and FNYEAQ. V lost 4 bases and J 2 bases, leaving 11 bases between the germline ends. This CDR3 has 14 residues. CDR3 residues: CASSSLAPQETQYF. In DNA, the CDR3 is TGTGCCAGCAGCTCACTAGCTCCTCAAGAGACCCAGTACTTC.

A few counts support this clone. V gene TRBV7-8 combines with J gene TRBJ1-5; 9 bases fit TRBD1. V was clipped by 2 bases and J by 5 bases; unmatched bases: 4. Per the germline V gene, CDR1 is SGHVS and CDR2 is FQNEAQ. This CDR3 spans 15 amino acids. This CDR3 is CASSLRDRDHQPQHF. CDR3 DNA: TGTGCCAGCAGCTTACGGGACAGGGACCATCAGCCCCAGCATTTT.

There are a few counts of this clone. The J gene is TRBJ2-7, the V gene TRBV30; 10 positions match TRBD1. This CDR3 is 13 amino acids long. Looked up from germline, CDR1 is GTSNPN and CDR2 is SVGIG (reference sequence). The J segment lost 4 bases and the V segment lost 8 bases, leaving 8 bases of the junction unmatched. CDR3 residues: CAGSGTGDYEQYF. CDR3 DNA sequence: TGTGCCGGGTCCGGGACAGGGGATTACGAGCAGTACTTC.

The CDR3 here is CASRVGQQNTEAFF. CDR3 nucleotides: TGTGCCAGCAGGGTAGGACAGCAGAACACTGAAGCTTTCTTT. The chain joins TRBV5-4 to TRBJ1-1; D is perhaps TRBD1 (6 bases). This CDR3 spans 14 amino acids. The germline CDR1 and CDR2 sequences are SGHNT and YYREEE (reference sequence). Trimming stripped 5 bases from V and 1 base from J, with 12 bases between.

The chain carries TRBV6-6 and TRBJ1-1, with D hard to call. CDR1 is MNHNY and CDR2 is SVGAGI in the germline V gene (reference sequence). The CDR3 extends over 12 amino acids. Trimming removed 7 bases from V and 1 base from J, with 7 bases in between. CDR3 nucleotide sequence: TGTGCCAGCAAGGGAGCGAACACTGAAGCTTTCTTT. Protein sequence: CASKGANTEAFF.

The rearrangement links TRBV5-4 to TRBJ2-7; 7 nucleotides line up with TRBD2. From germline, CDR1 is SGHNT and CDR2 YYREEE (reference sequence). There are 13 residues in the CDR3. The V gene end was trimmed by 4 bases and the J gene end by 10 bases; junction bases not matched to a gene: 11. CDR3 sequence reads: CASSPGLPNSQYF. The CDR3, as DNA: TGTGCCAGCAGCCCGGGACTACCAAATTCTCAGTACTTC. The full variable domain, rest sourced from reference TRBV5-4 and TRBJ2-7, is ETGVTQSPTHLIKTRGQQVTLRCSSQSGHNTVSWYQQALGQGPQFIFQYYREEENGRGNFPPRFSGLQFPNYSSELNVNALELDDSALYLCASSPGLPNSQYFGPGTRLTVT.

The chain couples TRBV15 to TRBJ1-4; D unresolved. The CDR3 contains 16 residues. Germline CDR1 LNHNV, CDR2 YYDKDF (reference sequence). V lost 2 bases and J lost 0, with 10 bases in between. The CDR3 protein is CATSRSISSTNEKLFF. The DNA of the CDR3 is TGTGCCACCAGCAGAAGCATTTCTTCAACTAATGAAAAACTGTTTTTT. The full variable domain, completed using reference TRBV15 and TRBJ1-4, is DAMVIQNPRYQVTQFGKPVTLSCSQTLNHNVMYWYQQKSSQAPKLLFHYYDKDFNNEADTPDNFQSRRPNTSFCFLDIRSPGLGDTAMYLCATSRSISSTNEKLFFGSGTQLSVL.

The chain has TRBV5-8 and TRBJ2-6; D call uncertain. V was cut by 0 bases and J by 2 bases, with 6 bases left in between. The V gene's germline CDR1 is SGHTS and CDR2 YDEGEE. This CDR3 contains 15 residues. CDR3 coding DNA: TGTGCCAGCAGCTTGGCCCGAGCTGGGGCCAACGTCCTGACTTTC. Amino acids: CASSLARAGANVLTF.

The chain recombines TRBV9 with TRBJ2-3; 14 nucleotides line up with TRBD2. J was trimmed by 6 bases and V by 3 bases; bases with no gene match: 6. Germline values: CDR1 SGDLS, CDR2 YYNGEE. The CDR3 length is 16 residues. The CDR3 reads CASSASTSGRVDTQYF. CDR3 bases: TGTGCCAGCAGCGCCTCGACTAGCGGGAGGGTGGATACGCAGTATTTT.

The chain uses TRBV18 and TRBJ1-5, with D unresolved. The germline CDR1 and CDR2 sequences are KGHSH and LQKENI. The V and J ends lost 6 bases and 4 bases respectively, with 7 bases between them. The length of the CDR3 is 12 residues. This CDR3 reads CASSVYNQPQHF. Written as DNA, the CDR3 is TGTGCCAGCTCGGTCTATAATCAGCCCCAGCATTTT.

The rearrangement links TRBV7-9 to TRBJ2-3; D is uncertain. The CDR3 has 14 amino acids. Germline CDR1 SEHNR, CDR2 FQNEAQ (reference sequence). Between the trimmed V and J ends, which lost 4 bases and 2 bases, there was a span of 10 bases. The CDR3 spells CASSSFRSTDTQYF. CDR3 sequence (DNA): TGTGCCAGCAGCTCCTTTAGATCCACAGATACGCAGTATTTT.

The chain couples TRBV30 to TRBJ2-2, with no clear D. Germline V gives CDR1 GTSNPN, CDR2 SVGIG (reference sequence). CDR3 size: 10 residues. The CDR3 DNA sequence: TGTGCGGTGGAGACCGGGGAGCTGTTTTTT. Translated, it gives CAVETGELFF.

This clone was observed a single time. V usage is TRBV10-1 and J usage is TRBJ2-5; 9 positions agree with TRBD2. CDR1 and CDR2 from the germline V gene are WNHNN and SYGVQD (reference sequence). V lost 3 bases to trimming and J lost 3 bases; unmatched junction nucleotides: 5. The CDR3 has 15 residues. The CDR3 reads CASSDQASGKETQYF. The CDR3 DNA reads TGCGCCAGCAGTGACCAGGCTAGCGGGAAAGAGACCCAGTACTTC.

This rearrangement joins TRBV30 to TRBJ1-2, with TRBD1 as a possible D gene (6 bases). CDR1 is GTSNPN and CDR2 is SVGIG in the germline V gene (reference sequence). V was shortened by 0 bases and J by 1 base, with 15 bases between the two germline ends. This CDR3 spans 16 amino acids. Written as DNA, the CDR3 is TGTGCCTGGAGTGTACCAGTTGGGGGCTATAACTATGGCTACACCTTC. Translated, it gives CAWSVPVGGYNYGYTF. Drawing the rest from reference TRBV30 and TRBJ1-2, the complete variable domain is SQTIHQWPATLVQPVGSPLSLECTVEGTSNPNLYWYRQAAGRGLQLLFYSVGIGQISSEVPQNLSASRPQDRQFILSSKKLLLSDSGFYLCAWSVPVGGYNYGYTFGSGTRLTVV.

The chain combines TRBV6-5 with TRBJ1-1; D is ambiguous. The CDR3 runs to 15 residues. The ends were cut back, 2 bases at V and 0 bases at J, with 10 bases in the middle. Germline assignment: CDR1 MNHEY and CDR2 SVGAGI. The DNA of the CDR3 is TGTGCCAGCAGTTACCTTGCTACTGTGAACACTGAAGCTTTCTTT. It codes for CASSYLATVNTEAFF.

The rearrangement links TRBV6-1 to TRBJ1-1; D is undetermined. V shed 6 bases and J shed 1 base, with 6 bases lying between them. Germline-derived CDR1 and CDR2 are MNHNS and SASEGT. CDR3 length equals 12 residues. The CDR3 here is CASRPGNTEAFF. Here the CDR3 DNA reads TGTGCCAGCAGACCGGGGAACACTGAAGCTTTCTTT.

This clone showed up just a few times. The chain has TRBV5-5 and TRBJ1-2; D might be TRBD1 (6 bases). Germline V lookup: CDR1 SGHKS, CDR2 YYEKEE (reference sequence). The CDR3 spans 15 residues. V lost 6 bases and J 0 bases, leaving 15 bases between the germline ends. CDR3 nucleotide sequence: TGTGCCAGCATCCTCTCGGGACAATCTAACTATGGCTACACCTTC. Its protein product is CASILSGQSNYGYTF.

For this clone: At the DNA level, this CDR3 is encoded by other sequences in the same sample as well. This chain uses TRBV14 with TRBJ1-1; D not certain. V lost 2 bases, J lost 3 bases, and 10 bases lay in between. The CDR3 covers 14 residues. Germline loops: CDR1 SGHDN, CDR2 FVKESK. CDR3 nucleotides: TGTGCCAGCAGCCAAAACCTGAGGGACACTGAAGCTTTCTTT. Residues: CASSQNLRDTEAFF.

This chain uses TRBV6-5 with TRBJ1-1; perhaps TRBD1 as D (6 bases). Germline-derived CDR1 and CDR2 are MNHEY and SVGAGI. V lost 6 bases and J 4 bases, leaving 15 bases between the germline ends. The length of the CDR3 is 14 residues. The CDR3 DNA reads TGTGCCAGCAGCTTTTTACAGGGTGGCACTGAAGCTTTCTTT. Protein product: CASSFLQGGTEAFF.

CDR3 coding DNA: TGTGCCAGCAGTGAAATAGCGGGGGTTCTAGATACGCAGTATTTT. Translated, it gives CASSEIAGVLDTQYF. The chain has TRBV2 and TRBJ2-3; 9 bases map to TRBD2. The V gene end was trimmed by 2 bases and the J gene end by 5 bases; junction bases not matched to a gene: 5. This CDR3 is 15 amino acids long. Germline V CDR1 and CDR2: SNHLY, FYNNEI. The variable domain in full, completed from reference TRBV2 and TRBJ2-3, reads EPEVTQTPSHQVTQMGQEVILRCVPISNHLYFYWYRQILGQKVEFLVSFYNNEISEKSEIFDDQFSVERPDGSNFTLKIRSTKLEDSAMYFCASSEIAGVLDTQYFGPGTRLTVL.

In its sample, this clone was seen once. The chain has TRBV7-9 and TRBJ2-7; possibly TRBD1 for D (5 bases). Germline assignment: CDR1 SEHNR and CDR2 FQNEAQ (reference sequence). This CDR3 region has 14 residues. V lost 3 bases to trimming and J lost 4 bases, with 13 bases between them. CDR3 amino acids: CASSFLDKRYEQYF. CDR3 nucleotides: TGTGCCAGCAGCTTTCTGGACAAGAGGTACGAGCAGTACTTC.

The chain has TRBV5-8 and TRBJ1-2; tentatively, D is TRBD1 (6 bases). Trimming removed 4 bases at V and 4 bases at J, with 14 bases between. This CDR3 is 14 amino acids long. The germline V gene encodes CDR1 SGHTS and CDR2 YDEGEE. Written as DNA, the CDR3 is TGTGCCAGCAGCACCCTGCAGGGGAGCTATGGCTACACCTTC. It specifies CASSTLQGSYGYTF.

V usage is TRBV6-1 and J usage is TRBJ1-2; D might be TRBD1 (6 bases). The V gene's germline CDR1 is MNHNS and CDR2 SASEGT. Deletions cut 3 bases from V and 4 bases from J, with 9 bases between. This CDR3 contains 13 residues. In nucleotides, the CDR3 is TGTGCCAGCAGTGAGGACAGACCCTATGGCTACACCTTC. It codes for CASSEDRPYGYTF.

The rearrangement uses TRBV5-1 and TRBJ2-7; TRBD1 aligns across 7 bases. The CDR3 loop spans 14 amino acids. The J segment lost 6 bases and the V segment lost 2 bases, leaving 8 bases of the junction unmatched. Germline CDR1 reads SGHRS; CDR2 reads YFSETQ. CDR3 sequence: CASSFGTAEGEQYF. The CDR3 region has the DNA TGCGCCAGCAGCTTTGGGACAGCCGAGGGCGAGCAGTACTTC.

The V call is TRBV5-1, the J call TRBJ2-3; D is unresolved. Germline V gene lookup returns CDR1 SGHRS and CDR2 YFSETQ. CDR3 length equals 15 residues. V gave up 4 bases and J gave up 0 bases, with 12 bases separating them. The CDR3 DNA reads TGCGCCAGCAGCGCCTACCCCGCTAGCACAGATACGCAGTATTTT. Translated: CASSAYPASTDTQYF.

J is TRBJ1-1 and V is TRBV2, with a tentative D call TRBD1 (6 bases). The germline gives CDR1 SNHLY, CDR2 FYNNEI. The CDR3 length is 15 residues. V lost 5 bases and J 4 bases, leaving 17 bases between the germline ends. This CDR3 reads CASSFEGSRGTEAFF. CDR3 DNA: TGTGCCAGCAGTTTCGAGGGGAGCAGGGGCACTGAAGCTTTCTTT.

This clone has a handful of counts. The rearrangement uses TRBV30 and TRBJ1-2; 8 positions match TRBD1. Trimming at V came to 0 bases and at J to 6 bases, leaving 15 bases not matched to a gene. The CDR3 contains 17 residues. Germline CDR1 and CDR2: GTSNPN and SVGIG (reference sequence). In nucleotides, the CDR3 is TGTGCCTGGAGTGTACAAAAAGTAGCCAGGGGGCGAAATGGCTACACCTTC. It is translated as CAWSVQKVARGRNGYTF.

The CDR3 DNA sequence: TGCGCCAGCAGCTGGCAGGGTACTCTCTCTGGGGCCAACGTCCTGACTTTC. Encoded protein: CASSWQGTLSGANVLTF. The V gene is TRBV4-1, the J gene TRBJ2-6, with a weak D call TRBD1 (5 bases). CDR1 and CDR2 from the germline V gene are MGHRA and YSYEKL. The CDR3 is 17 residues long. The germline V and J ends were trimmed by 5 bases and 0 bases, with 14 bases remaining between them.